This record covers a single TCR beta chain. At one end, the junction sequence differs from germline, possibly due to a read error. Per the germline V gene, CDR1 is MNHEY and CDR2 is SVGEGT. The CDR3 is 16 residues long. A universal primer site came from template switching; cDNA carried unique molecular identifiers. From the 5' RACE reads, TCRdb called clonotypes with MiXCR, one entry per CDR3 protein. The profile shows 600,000 to 800,000 distinct CDR3 sequences, over 20% of them singletons. The data belong to a study of identical twins. The data also belong to a second study, concerning T cells expressing NK-cell markers.

The receptor was isolated from a woman between 18 and 29 years old in good health. The chain links TRBV6-2 or TRBV6-3 to TRBJ2-2, with D hard to call. The sequenced material came from PBMCs. The CDR3 region is CASSHSEKRTTGELFF. The CDR3 bases are TGTGCCAGCAGTCACTCTGAGAAACGGACCACCGGGGAGCTGTTTTTT.